The following is a T cell receptor beta chain sequence with its context. This entry belongs to a study of cytomegalovirus exposure and HLA in healthy donors. Primers included in the PCR were 60 Vbeta and 13 Jbeta primers. The protocol was immunoSEQ multiplex PCR, while the TCRdb copy is restricted to in-frame clones and leaves out a portion. The sample carries some 160,000 clones, about 88% recorded once. This TCR was recovered from a young man in good health and CMV-seropositive. Sequencing used PBMCs.

CDR3 sequence reads: CASSLSGRTNTQYF. Here the CDR3 DNA reads TGTGCCAGCAGCTTGAGTGGGCGGACTAATACGCAGTATTTT. The chain couples TRBV7-2 to TRBJ2-3; a weak D match, TRBD2 (6 bases). V was shortened by 3 bases and J by 7 bases, with 14 bases between the two germline ends. Germline CDR1 SGHTA, CDR2 FQGNSA. This CDR3 is 14 amino acids long.